This T cell receptor beta chain was recorded in a study of cytomegalovirus exposure and HLA in healthy donors. Study-wide results and limits: In vitro experiments confirmed that three CMV-associated chains were specific for CMV antigens.

Among the roughly 120 subjects of the validation cohort, separate from the roughly 650-subject first cohort, were the donors. CDR1 is ENHRY, CDR2 SYGVKD, per germline. Deletions cut 10 bases from V and 0 bases from J, with 19 bases between. The CDR3 runs to 16 residues. This table comes from immunoSEQ multiplex PCR, and its TCRdb copy is limited to in-frame clones, with some not included. The data hold 150,000 to 180,000 clones, with approximately 86% observed a single time. About this clone: Its antigen is as yet unknown.

This clonotype originated in a human donor in good health. Specimen: PBMCs. The chain employs TRBV10-3 and TRBJ1-3, with a weak D call TRBD1 (6 bases). CDR3 sequence reads: CATLGGAARSGNTIYF. The CDR3 DNA reads TGTGCCACCCTTGGGGGGGCGGCTCGCTCTGGAAACACCATATATTTT.